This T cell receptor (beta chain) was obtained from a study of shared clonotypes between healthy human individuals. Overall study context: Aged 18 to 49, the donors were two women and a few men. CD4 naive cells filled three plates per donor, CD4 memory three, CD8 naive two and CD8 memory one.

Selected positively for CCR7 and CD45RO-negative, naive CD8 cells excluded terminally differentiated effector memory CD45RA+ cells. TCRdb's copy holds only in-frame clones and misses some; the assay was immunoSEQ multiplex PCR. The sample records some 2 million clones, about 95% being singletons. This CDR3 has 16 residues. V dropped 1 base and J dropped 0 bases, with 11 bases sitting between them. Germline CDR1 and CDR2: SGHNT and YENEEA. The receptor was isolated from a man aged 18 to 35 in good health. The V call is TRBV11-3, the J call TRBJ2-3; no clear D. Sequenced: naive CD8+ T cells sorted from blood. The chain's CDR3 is CASSLAPASSTDTQYF. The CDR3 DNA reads TGTGCCAGCAGCTTAGCCCCAGCGTCTAGCACAGATACGCAGTATTTT.